One and the same sample provided the 26 T cell receptor beta chains below, sequenced in a study of blood T cell repertoires in COVID-19. Assay used: immunoSEQ multiplex PCR; TCRdb lists only in-frame clones, some missing. This table has roughly 120,000 clones, approximately 82% appearing once. The specimen was peripheral blood. The receptors stem from a man aged 65-85 years with active or convalescent COVID-19.

V gene TRBV7-3 combines with J gene TRBJ2-2, with D perhaps matching TRBD1 (6 bases). CDR1 is SGHTA, CDR2 FQGTGA, per germline. The CDR3 covers 17 residues. V lost 6 bases to trimming and J lost 1 base, with 18 bases between them. The CDR3: CASSQTSGTMNTGELFF. CDR3 nucleotide sequence: TGTGCCAGCAGTCAGACATCCGGGACAATGAACACCGGGGAGCTGTTTTTT. The whole variable domain, filled in from reference TRBV7-3 and TRBJ2-2, reads GAGVSQTPSNKVTEKGKYVELRCDPISGHTALYWYRQSLGQGPEFLIYFQGTGAADDSGLPNDRFFAVRPEGSVSTLKIQRTERGDSAVYLCASSQTSGTMNTGELFFGEGSRLTVL.

This chain links TRBV7-9 with TRBJ2-3; TRBD2 matches at 8 bases. Germline loops: CDR1 SEHNR, CDR2 FQNEAQ (reference sequence). V was clipped by 5 bases and J by 0 bases; unmatched bases: 4. This CDR3 contains 15 residues. The CDR3 DNA reads TGTGCCAGCAGCCCTCCTAGCGGGAGCACAGATACGCAGTATTTT. Protein: CASSPPSGSTDTQYF.

CDR3 loop: CASSQEFSGGSDTQYF. The CDR3 region has the DNA TGTGCCAGCAGCCAAGAATTCAGCGGGGGGTCAGATACGCAGTATTTT. The V and J genes are TRBV3-1 (or the pseudogene TRBV3-2) and TRBJ2-3; 9 bases fit TRBD2. CDR1 is LGHDT and CDR2 is YNNKEL in the germline V gene (reference sequence). The CDR3 is made up of 16 amino acids. Trimming cost V 0 bases and J 4 bases; bases outside gene matches: 5.

This clone was counted between two and nine times. The chain combines TRBV28 with TRBJ1-1; no definite D call. The length of the CDR3 is 13 residues. V shed 5 bases and J shed 4 bases, with 11 bases lying between them. CDR1 is MDHEN, CDR2 SYDVKM, per germline. The CDR3 reads CASSRWNSTEAFF. DNA for the CDR3: TGTGCCAGCAGTAGGTGGAACAGCACTGAAGCTTTCTTT.

J is TRBJ1-2 and V is TRBV23-1; D is perhaps TRBD1 (6 bases). TRBV23-1 is classed as an ORF, of uncertain function. The CDR3 covers 14 residues. V lost 1 base, J lost 5 bases, and 11 bases lay in between. CDR3 nucleotides: TGCGCCAGCAGTCAATGGACAGAAAATTATGGCTACACCTTC. Protein: CASSQWTENYGYTF.

V and J are TRBV5-6 and TRBJ2-6; D remains unclear. The ends were cut back, 1 base at V and 0 bases at J, with 5 bases in the middle. Germline V lookup: CDR1 SGHDT, CDR2 YYEEEE. This CDR3 spans 15 amino acids. The CDR3 coding sequence is TGTGCCAGCAGCTTGTTGAGCTCTGGGGCCAACGTCCTGACTTTC. Protein product: CASSLLSSGANVLTF.

The chain carries TRBV27 and TRBJ2-3; D perhaps matches TRBD1 (5 bases). Germline values: CDR1 MNHEY, CDR2 SMNVEV (reference sequence). V was cut by 7 bases and J by 2 bases, with 16 bases left in between. The CDR3 spans 15 residues. CDR3 loop: CASTPAAGHTDTQYF. As DNA, the CDR3 is TGTGCCAGCACCCCCGCGGCAGGGCACACAGATACGCAGTATTTT.

The chain recombines TRBV5-1 with TRBJ2-3, with D hard to call. The CDR3 spans 15 residues. The germline V gene has CDR1 SGHRS and CDR2 YFSETQ. The V and J ends lost 1 base and 1 base respectively, with 10 bases between them. This CDR3 reads CASSLISSGTDTQYF. The CDR3 DNA reads TGCGCCAGCAGCTTGATTTCTTCAGGCACAGATACGCAGTATTTT.

V gene TRBV4-2 combines with J gene TRBJ1-1; the D gene is possibly TRBD1 (5 bases). Germline V gene sequence: CDR1 LGHNA, CDR2 YNFKEQ. The CDR3 contains 15 residues. Trimming pared 0 bases from V and 4 bases from J, leaving 12 bases between. The CDR3 bases are TGTGCCAGCAGCCAAGATGGGGGGGGAGGCACTGAAGCTTTCTTT. Protein product: CASSQDGGGGTEAFF.

The chain joins TRBV6-5 to TRBJ2-5; no firm D call. Trimming cost V 2 bases and J 1 base, with 8 bases left between them. CDR1 MNHEY and CDR2 SVGAGI come from the germline V gene. This CDR3 contains 14 residues. This chain's CDR3 is CASSYGQLQETQYF. In nucleotides, the CDR3 is TGTGCCAGCAGTTACGGGCAGCTCCAAGAGACCCAGTACTTC.

The chain has TRBV11-3 and TRBJ2-5; possibly TRBD1 for D (6 bases). CDR1 SGHNT and CDR2 YENEEA come from the germline V gene. The CDR3 is 17 residues long. Trimming stripped 1 base from V and 2 bases from J, with 17 bases between. CDR3 nucleotide sequence: TGTGCCAGCAGCTTAGTGTCCGGCAAGACAGGACAAGAGACCCAGTACTTC. This codes for CASSLVSGKTGQETQYF.

The rearrangement links TRBV9 to TRBJ2-1, with 13 nucleotides matching TRBD2. This CDR3 is 19 amino acids long. V dropped 2 bases and J dropped 6; count of bases not matched to a gene: 14. Per germline, CDR1 SGDLS and CDR2 YYNGEE. In DNA form, the CDR3 reads TGTGCCAGCAGCGTGGGACTAGCGGGAAACTACCTTATATCCAATGAGCAGTTCTTC. This sequence encodes CASSVGLAGNYLISNEQFF.

This chain connects TRBV12-1 to TRBJ2-7; the D segment call TRBD1 is taken from the table without a DNA check. TRBV12-1 constitutes a pseudogene. The CDR3 is 16 residues long. CDR3 loop: CASSPNLTGEDYEQYF. The CDR3 DNA follows: TGTGCCAGCAGCCCCAACCTGACAGGGGAGGACTACGAGCAGTACTTC.

For this clone: The sample contains more than one DNA sequence encoding this CDR3. J is TRBJ2-7 and V is TRBV7-2; TRBD2 agrees at 8 bases. This CDR3 region has 15 residues. Germline CDR1 is SGHTA and CDR2 is FQGNSA. Trimming cost V 5 bases and J 0 bases; bases outside gene matches: 6. The DNA for the CDR3 is TGTGCCAGCAGCCTTACTAGCGGATCCTCCTACGAGCAGTACTTC. Residues: CASSLTSGSSYEQYF.

The rearrangement joins TRBV7-2 to TRBJ2-1; TRBD2 matches at 7 bases. After removal of 5 bases from V and 5 bases from J, the junction contained 15 bases not matched to a gene. Germline loops: CDR1 SGHTA, CDR2 FQGNSA. The CDR3 is made up of 17 amino acids. CDR3 nucleotide sequence: TGTGCCAGCAGCCAACGACTGGCCAGCGGGGCCCACAATGAGCAGTTCTTC. As protein: CASSQRLASGAHNEQFF. Full variable domain (outside the CDR3, taken from reference TRBV7-2 and TRBJ2-1): GAGVSQSPSNKVTEKGKDVELRCDPISGHTALYWYRQSLGQGLEFLIYFQGNSAPDKSGLPSDRFSAERTGGSVSTLTIQRTQQEDSAVYLCASSQRLASGAHNEQFFGPGTRLTVL.

V gene TRBV6-5 combines with J gene TRBJ1-2; perhaps TRBD1 as D (5 bases). Germline CDR1 and CDR2: MNHEY and SVGAGI. The CDR3 covers 13 residues. Trimming left V 7 bases short and J 0 bases short, with 9 bases between. The CDR3 nucleotides are TGTGCCAGCAAGGAGGGACCTAACTATGGCTACACCTTC. Translating gives CASKEGPNYGYTF.

This rearrangement joins TRBV4-2 to TRBJ2-5; 10 nucleotides agree with TRBD2. Germline-derived CDR1 and CDR2 are LGHNA and YNFKEQ. V shed 0 bases, J shed 5 bases, and the junction held 21 bases outside the gene matches. The CDR3 length is 21 residues. The CDR3 loop is CASSQDPRAASGSMNGETQYF. The CDR3 DNA reads as TGTGCCAGCAGCCAAGATCCCCGAGCCGCTAGCGGGAGTATGAATGGGGAGACCCAGTACTTC.

The chain has TRBV5-1 and TRBJ2-1, with 10 positions matching TRBD2. V trimming: 0 bases; J trimming: 0 bases; junction bases outside the gene matches: 6. Looked up from germline, CDR1 is SGHRS and CDR2 is YFSETQ. This CDR3 spans 18 amino acids. The CDR3: CASSLGRVAGGSYNEQFF. The CDR3 nucleotides read TGCGCCAGCAGCTTGGGAAGGGTAGCGGGAGGCTCCTACAATGAGCAGTTCTTC.

V usage is TRBV27 and J usage is TRBJ2-1, with D perhaps matching TRBD2 (5 bases). The CDR3 runs to 16 residues. Germline V gene sequence: CDR1 MNHEY, CDR2 SMNVEV (reference sequence). V lost 5 bases and J 0 bases, leaving 14 bases between the germline ends. CDR3 residues: CASSPPGLISYNEQFF. DNA of the CDR3: TGTGCCAGCAGTCCCCCAGGACTTATCTCCTACAATGAGCAGTTCTTC.

The chain links TRBV6-6 to TRBJ2-2, with D hard to call. Germline V gene lookup returns CDR1 MNHNY and CDR2 SVGAGI (reference sequence). The V end was cut by 6 bases, the J end by 7 bases, with 6 bases between. The CDR3 extends over 11 amino acids. The CDR3 protein is CASRRIGELFF. As DNA, the CDR3 is TGTGCCAGCAGGCGGATCGGGGAGCTGTTTTTT.

The chain is built from TRBV5-6 and TRBJ1-5; no firm D call. The CDR3 consists of 13 residues. Germline CDR1 and CDR2: SGHDT and YYEEEE. Between the trimmed V and J ends, which lost 0 bases and 4 bases, there was a span of 5 bases. CDR3 sequence: CASSLGLNQPQHF. CDR3 DNA: TGTGCCAGCAGCTTGGGTCTAAATCAGCCCCAGCATTTT.

This clone was counted between two and nine times. CDR3 sequence: CSVEVSGGGGQPQHF. The CDR3 DNA follows: TGCAGCGTTGAAGTTTCGGGTGGGGGGGGTCAGCCCCAGCATTTT. This chain links TRBV29-1 with TRBJ1-5; D might be TRBD1 (5 bases). CDR3 length: 15 residues. CDR1 and CDR2 (germline): SQVTM, ANQGSEA. V was pared by 1 base and J by 6 bases, with 16 bases between.

The genes are TRBV11-3 and TRBJ1-2, with 7 nucleotides matching TRBD1. This CDR3 is 15 amino acids long. CDR1 is SGHNT and CDR2 is YENEEA in the germline V gene. Losses at the gene ends were 1 base for V and 4 bases for J; bases not matched to a gene: 6. CDR3 sequence: CASSLGQGRGYGYTF. In DNA form, the CDR3 reads TGTGCCAGCAGCTTAGGACAGGGACGCGGCTATGGCTACACCTTC.

The count of this clone is one. The chain is built from TRBV5-6 and TRBJ1-2; 9 bases agree with TRBD1. CDR1 and CDR2 (germline): SGHDT, YYEEEE. Trimming took 3 bases from V and 4 from J; bases not matched to a gene: 4. The CDR3 has 14 amino acids. CDR3 nucleotide sequence: TGTGCCAGCAGCTCCGGGGACAGGGCCTATGGCTACACCTTC. Residues: CASSSGDRAYGYTF.

The sample holds one count of this clone. The V gene is TRBV3-1 (or the pseudogene TRBV3-2), the J gene TRBJ2-5; 10 bases fit TRBD1. The germline V gene has CDR1 LGHDT and CDR2 YNNKEL (reference sequence). The CDR3 consists of 16 residues. J was trimmed by 4 bases and V by 5 bases; bases with no gene match: 10. CDR3 loop: CASSFRDRGILETQYF. The DNA of the CDR3 is TGTGCCAGCAGCTTCCGGGACAGGGGTATCCTAGAGACCCAGTACTTC.

The CDR3 region is CASSNRQEADEKLFF. DNA for the CDR3: TGTGCCAGTAGTAACCGACAGGAGGCCGATGAAAAACTGTTTTTT. V is TRBV19 and J is TRBJ1-4; D perhaps matches TRBD1 (6 bases). The ends were cut back, 4 bases at V and 6 bases at J, with 15 bases in the middle. The CDR3 is made up of 15 amino acids. Per the germline V gene, CDR1 is LNHDA and CDR2 is SQIVND (reference sequence).